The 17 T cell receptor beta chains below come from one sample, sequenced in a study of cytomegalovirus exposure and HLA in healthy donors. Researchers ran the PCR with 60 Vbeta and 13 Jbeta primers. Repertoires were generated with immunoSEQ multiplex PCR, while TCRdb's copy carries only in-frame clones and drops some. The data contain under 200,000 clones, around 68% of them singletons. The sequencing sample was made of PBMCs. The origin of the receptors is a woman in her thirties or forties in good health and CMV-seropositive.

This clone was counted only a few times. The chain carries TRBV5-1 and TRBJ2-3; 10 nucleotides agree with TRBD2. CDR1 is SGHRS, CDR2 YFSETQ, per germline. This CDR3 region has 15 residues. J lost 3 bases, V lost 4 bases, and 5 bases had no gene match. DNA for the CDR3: TGCGCCAGCAGCAGCGGGGGGGCCTGGACAGATACGCAGTATTTT. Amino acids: CASSSGGAWTDTQYF.

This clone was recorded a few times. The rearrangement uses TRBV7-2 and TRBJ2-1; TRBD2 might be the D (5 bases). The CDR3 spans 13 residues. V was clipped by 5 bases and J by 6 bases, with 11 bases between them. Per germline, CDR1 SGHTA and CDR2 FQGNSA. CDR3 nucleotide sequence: TGTGCCAGCAGCCATGGGAGCAGCAATGAGCAGTTCTTC. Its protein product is CASSHGSSNEQFF. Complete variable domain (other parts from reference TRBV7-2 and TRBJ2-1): GAGVSQSPSNKVTEKGKDVELRCDPISGHTALYWYRQSLGQGLEFLIYFQGNSAPDKSGLPSDRFSAERTGGSVSTLTIQRTQQEDSAVYLCASSHGSSNEQFFGPGTRLTVL.

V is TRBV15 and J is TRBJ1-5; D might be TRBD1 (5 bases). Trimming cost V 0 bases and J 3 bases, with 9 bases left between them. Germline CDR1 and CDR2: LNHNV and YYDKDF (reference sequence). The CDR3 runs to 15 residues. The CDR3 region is CATSRDRGVNQPQHF. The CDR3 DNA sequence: TGTGCCACCAGCAGAGATCGGGGGGTCAATCAGCCCCAGCATTTT.

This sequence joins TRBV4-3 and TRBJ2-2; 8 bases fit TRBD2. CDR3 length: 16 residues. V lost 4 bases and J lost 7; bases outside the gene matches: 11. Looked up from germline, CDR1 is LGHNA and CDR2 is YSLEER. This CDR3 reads CASSPFGGAGGGELFF. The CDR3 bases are TGCGCCAGCAGCCCCTTCGGGGGGGCTGGGGGCGGGGAGCTGTTTTTT.

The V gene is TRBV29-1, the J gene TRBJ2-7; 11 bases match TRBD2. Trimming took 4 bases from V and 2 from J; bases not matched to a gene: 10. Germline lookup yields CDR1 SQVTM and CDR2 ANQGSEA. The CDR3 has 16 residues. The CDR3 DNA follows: TGCAGCGTTGTTCTAGCGGGGGGAATAAATCCCTACGAGCAGTACTTC. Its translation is CSVVLAGGINPYEQYF.

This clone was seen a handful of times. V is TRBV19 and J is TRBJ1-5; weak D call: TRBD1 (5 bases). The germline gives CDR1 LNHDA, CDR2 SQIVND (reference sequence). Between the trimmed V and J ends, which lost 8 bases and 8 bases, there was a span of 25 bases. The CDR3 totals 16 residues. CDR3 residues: CASSYTVTGNREPQHF. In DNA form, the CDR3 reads TGTGCCAGTTCCTATACTGTTACAGGAAATCGGGAGCCCCAGCATTTT.

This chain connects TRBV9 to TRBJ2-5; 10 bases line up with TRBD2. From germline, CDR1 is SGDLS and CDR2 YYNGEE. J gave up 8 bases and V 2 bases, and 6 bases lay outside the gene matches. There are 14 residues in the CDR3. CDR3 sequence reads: CASSVSGTSATQYF. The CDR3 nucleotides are TGTGCCAGCAGCGTTTCCGGGACTAGCGCCACCCAGTACTTC. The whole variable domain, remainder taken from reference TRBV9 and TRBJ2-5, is DSGVTQTPKHLITATGQRVTLRCSPRSGDLSVYWYQQSLDQGLQFLIQYYNGEERAKGNILERFSAQQFPDLHSELNLSSLELGDSALYFCASSVSGTSATQYFGPGTRLLVL.

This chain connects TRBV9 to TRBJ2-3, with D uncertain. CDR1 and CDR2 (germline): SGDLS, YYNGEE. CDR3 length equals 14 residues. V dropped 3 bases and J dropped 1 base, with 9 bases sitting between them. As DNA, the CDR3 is TGTGCCAGCAGCGCCCGAGTCGGCACAGATACGCAGTATTTT. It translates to CASSARVGTDTQYF.

CDR3 bases: TGTGCCAGTAGTGCTCAGGCTTTCAGTGGCTACACCTTC. The encoded protein is CASSAQAFSGYTF. This chain uses TRBV19 with TRBJ1-2; D is unresolved. Per the germline V gene, CDR1 is LNHDA and CDR2 is SQIVND (reference sequence). The CDR3 extends over 13 amino acids. V shed 5 bases and J shed 7 bases, with 14 bases lying between them.

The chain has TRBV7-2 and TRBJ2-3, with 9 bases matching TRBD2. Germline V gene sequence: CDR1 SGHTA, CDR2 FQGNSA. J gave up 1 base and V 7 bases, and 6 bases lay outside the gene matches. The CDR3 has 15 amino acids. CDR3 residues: CASNPSGGRTDTQYF. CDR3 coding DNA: TGTGCCAGCAACCCGAGCGGGGGGCGCACAGATACGCAGTATTTT.

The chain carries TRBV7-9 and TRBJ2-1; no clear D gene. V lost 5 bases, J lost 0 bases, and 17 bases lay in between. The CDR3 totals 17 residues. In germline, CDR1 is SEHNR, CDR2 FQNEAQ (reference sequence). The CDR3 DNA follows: TGTGCCAGCAGCGCAGTTGGTTCTTATTACTCCTACAATGAGCAGTTCTTC. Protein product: CASSAVGSYYSYNEQFF.

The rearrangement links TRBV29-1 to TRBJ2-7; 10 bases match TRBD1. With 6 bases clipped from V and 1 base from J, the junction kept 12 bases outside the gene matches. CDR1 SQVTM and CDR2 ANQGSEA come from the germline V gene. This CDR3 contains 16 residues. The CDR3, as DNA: TGCAGCGTAACCGGGCCGACAGGGGGCAGTTCCTACGAGCAGTACTTC. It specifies CSVTGPTGGSSYEQYF.

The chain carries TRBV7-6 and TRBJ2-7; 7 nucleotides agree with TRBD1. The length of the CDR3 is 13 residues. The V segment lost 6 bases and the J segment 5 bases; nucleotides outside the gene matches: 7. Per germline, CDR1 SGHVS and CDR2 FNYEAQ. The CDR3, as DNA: TGTGCCAGCAGTCCAACAGGGGCCGACGAGCAGTACTTC. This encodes CASSPTGADEQYF. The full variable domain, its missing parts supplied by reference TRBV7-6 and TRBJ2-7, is GAGVSQSPRYKVTKRGQDVALRCDPISGHVSLYWYRQALGQGPEFLTYFNYEAQQDKSGLPNDRFSAERPEGSISTLTIQRTEQRDSAMYRCASSPTGADEQYFGPGTRLTVT.

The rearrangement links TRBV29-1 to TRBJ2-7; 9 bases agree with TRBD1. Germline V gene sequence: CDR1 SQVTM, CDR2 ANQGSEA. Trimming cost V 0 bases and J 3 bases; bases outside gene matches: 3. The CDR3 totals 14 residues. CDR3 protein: CSVEDLTGGYEQYF. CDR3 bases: TGCAGCGTTGAAGACTTGACAGGGGGCTACGAGCAGTACTTC.

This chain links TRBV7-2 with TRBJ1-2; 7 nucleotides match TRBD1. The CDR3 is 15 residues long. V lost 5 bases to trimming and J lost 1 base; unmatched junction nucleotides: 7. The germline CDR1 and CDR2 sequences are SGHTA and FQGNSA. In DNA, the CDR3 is TGTGCCAGCAGCCTCGGACAGGCTCTTAACTATGGCTACACCTTC. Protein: CASSLGQALNYGYTF.

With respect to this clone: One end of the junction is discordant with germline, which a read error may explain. The CDR3 reads CANSLIMNTEAFF. CDR3 bases: TGCGCCAACAGCTTAATTATGAACACTGAAGCTTTCTTT. The genes are TRBV5-1 and TRBJ1-1; no firm D call. CDR3 length: 13 amino acids. Germline assignment: CDR1 SGHRS and CDR2 YFSETQ. The full variable domain, rest sourced from reference TRBV5-1 and TRBJ1-1, is KAGVTQTPRYLIKTRGQQVTLSCSPISGHRSVSWYQQTPGQGLQFLFEYFSETQRNKGNFPGRFSGRQFSNSRSEMNVSTLELGDSALYLCANSLIMNTEAFFGQGTRLTVV.

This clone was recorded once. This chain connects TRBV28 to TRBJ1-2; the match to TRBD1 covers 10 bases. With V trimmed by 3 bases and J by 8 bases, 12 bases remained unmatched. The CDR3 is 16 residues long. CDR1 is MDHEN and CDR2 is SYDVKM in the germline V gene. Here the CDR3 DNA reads TGTGCCAGCAGTTTGTCTCCCGGGACAGGGGCTGACGGCTACACCTTC. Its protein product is CASSLSPGTGADGYTF.